This TCR beta chain was sequenced in a study of glioma-infiltrating T cells after dendritic cell vaccination. Regarding time point: after dendritic cell vaccination, including at tumor progression/relapse. None of the glioblastoma patients had an isocitrate dehydrogenase mutation. V lost 3 bases and J lost 9; bases outside the gene matches: 15. This CDR3 comprises 17 residues. Germline assignment: CDR1 GTSNPN and CDR2 SVGIG (reference sequence). Primers: 60 V beta forward and 13 J beta reverse. Profiled with immunoSEQ multiplex PCR; TCRdb holds only in-frame clones, not every one. This table holds 85,000 to 100,000 clones, 80% found once.

The rearrangement uses TRBV30 and TRBJ1-6, with 9 bases fitting TRBD1. The origin of this receptor is a human donor with glioblastoma. Sequenced here: blood, sampled after dendritic cell vaccination. CDR3 sequence: CAWSIWTGAFVGSPLHF. Written as DNA, the CDR3 is TGTGCCTGGAGCATTTGGACAGGGGCGTTCGTTGGTTCACCCCTCCACTTT.